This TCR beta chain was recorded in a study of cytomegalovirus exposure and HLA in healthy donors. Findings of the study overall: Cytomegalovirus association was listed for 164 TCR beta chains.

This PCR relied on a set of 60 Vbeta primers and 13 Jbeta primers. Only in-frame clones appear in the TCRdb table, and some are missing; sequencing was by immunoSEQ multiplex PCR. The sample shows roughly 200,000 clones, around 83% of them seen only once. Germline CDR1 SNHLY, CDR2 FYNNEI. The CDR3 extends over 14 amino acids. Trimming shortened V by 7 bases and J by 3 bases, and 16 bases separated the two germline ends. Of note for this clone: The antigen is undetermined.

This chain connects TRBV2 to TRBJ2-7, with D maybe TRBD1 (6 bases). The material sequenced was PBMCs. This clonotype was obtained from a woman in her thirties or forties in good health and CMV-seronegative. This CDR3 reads CASTAQGRDYEQYF. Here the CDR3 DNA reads TGTGCCAGCACAGCTCAGGGGAGAGACTACGAGCAGTACTTC.